This TCR beta chain was observed in a study of blood T cell repertoires in COVID-19. Turning to the study itself: Material from acute and convalescent COVID-19 was sourced from the United States, Italy and Spain. In each case, the material was cDNA or gDNA derived from T cells, B-cell-depleted T cells, or PBMCs.

With 2 bases removed from V and 4 bases from J, the gap between germline ends came to 8 bases. Germline V gives CDR1 ENHRY, CDR2 SYGVKD. CDR3 size: 14 residues. This clone was counted between two and nine times. In the study's own analysis: Scientists estimated how many nucleated cells there were by amplifying reference gene primers. Clones were sequenced by immunoSEQ multiplex PCR, and TCRdb holds only the in-frame ones, with some missing. From that table come the V and J calls and clone size; the DNA was used to work out D and trimming. The sample has about 110,000 clones, about 85% seen once. The sequenced sample was peripheral blood. The gene calls are TRBV10-3 and TRBJ2-2; TRBD1 is a possible D gene (6 bases). This clonotype originated in a woman in her 70s with acute or convalescent COVID-19. CDR3 sequence: CAISETTGTGELFF. In DNA form, the CDR3 reads TGTGCCATCAGTGAGACGACAGGCACCGGGGAGCTGTTTTTT.